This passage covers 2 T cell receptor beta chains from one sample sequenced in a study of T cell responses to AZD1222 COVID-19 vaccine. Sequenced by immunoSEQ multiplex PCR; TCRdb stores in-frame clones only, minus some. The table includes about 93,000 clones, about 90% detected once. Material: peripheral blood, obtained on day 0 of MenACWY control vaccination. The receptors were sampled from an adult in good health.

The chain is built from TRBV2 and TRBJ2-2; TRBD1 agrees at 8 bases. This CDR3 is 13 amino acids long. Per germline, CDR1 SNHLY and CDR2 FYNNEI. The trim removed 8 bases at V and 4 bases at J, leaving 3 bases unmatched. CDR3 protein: CASGTGPTGELFF. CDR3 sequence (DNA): TGTGCCAGCGGGACAGGCCCCACCGGGGAGCTGTTTTTT.

CDR3 coding DNA: TGTGCCAGCAGTTCCCCGGGAGCGGGGGTCTACGAGCAGTACTTC. Its translation: CASSSPGAGVYEQYF. The chain combines TRBV28 with TRBJ2-7; the match to TRBD2 covers 8 bases. V lost 4 bases, J lost 3 bases, and 8 bases stayed unmatched. The CDR3 consists of 15 residues. The germline CDR1 and CDR2 sequences are MDHEN and SYDVKM.